These 32 T cell receptor beta chains share one sample of origin, sequenced in a study of shared clonotypes between healthy human individuals. Produced via immunoSEQ multiplex PCR; TCRdb's table is partial and in-frame only. This table holds around 79,000 clones, under 65% found once. Sequenced sample: memory CD8+ T cells sorted from blood. Subset here: CD45RO+ cells pooled with CCR7-negative TemRA cells. The receptors come from a man aged 30 to 45 in good health.

The gene calls are TRBV13 and TRBJ2-1; D gene uncertain. This CDR3 spans 14 amino acids. V lost 1 base and J lost 9, with 13 bases in between. The germline gives CDR1 PRHDT, CDR2 FYEKMQ (reference sequence). CDR3 amino acids: CASSLEAVGGEQFF. CDR3 sequence (DNA): TGTGCCAGCAGCTTAGAGGCGGTGGGCGGTGAGCAGTTCTTC. Looking up the rest from reference TRBV13 and TRBJ2-1 gives the full variable domain: AAGVIQSPRHLIKEKRETATLKCYPIPRHDTVYWYQQGPGQDPQFLISFYEKMQSDKGSIPDRFSAQQFSDYHSELNMSSLELGDSALYFCASSLEAVGGEQFFGPGTRLTVL.

This sequence joins TRBV18 and TRBJ2-6, with 7 bases fitting TRBD2. Germline V gives CDR1 KGHSH, CDR2 LQKENI. The CDR3 has 16 residues. The V and J ends lost 3 bases and 8 bases, in that order; junction bases with no gene match: 10. Written as DNA, the CDR3 is TGTGCCAGCTCACCTCTCGGGAGGTCGGGGACCAACGTCCTGACTTTC. Encoded protein: CASSPLGRSGTNVLTF. The full variable domain, in which reference TRBV18 and TRBJ2-6 provide the parts outside the CDR3, is NAGVMQNPRHLVRRRGQEARLRCSPMKGHSHVYWYRQLPEEGLKFMVYLQKENIIDESGMPKERFSAEFPKEGPSILRIQQVVRGDSAAYFCASSPLGRSGTNVLTFGAGSRLTVL.

The chain joins TRBV6-6 to TRBJ1-2; D call uncertain. The CDR3 loop spans 13 amino acids. V was cut by 2 bases and J by 4 bases, with 8 bases left in between. Germline assignment: CDR1 MNHNY and CDR2 SVGAGI (reference sequence). CDR3 in DNA: TGTGCCAGCAGTTACGAGAGATTCTATGGCTACACCTTC. Translated, it gives CASSYERFYGYTF.

This clone was observed a single time. V gene TRBV4-1 combines with J gene TRBJ1-5; a possible D gene is TRBD1 (6 bases). The CDR3 consists of 15 residues. Germline lookup yields CDR1 MGHRA and CDR2 YSYEKL. Trimming stripped 0 bases from V and 4 bases from J, with 10 bases between. The CDR3 is CASSQDQGTNQPQHF. CDR3 coding DNA: TGCGCCAGCAGCCAAGATCAGGGGACAAATCAGCCCCAGCATTTT.

This clone was detected only a few times. The chain links TRBV10-2 to TRBJ1-2; TRBD1 agrees at 8 bases. Germline V gene sequence: CDR1 WSHSY, CDR2 SAAADI. The ends lost 4 bases at V and 8 bases at J; junction bases unmatched: 0. The CDR3 length is 11 residues. In DNA, the CDR3 is TGCGCCAGCAGTGGGGACAGGGGCTACACCTTC. This gives the protein CASSGDRGYTF.

V is TRBV10-1 and J is TRBJ2-2; D might be TRBD1 or TRBD2, each matching 5 bases. The CDR3 length is 14 residues. Germline values: CDR1 WNHNN, CDR2 SYGVQD (reference sequence). The V gene lost 4 bases and the J gene lost 5 bases, with 11 bases spanning the gap. As DNA, the CDR3 is TGCGCCAGCAGTGGGGGGAGAGGGACCGGGGAGCTGTTTTTT. Amino acid sequence: CASSGGRGTGELFF.

This clone was recorded once. The CDR3 spells CASSDYRGDFSGANVLTF. For the CDR3, the DNA is TGTGCCAGCTCCGATTACAGGGGTGACTTCTCTGGGGCCAACGTCCTGACTTTC. The V and J genes are TRBV2 and TRBJ2-6; 7 nucleotides line up with TRBD1. Germline loops: CDR1 SNHLY, CDR2 FYNNEI. The ends lost 8 bases at V and 0 bases at J; junction bases unmatched: 13. The CDR3 runs 18 residues.

This clone was seen repeatedly, ten times or more. The CDR3 DNA reads TGTGCCAGCAGTTCCACAGGGGGCCAAGCCACTGAAGCTTTCTTT. Protein: CASSSTGGQATEAFF. The chain employs TRBV28 and TRBJ1-1; the match to TRBD1 covers 9 bases. The CDR3 loop spans 15 amino acids. Germline V gives CDR1 MDHEN, CDR2 SYDVKM. J gave up 4 bases and V 4 bases, and 7 bases lay outside the gene matches.

This clone was picked up many times. V gene TRBV7-3 combines with J gene TRBJ2-7; no definite D call. V dropped 2 bases and J dropped 3 bases, with 14 bases sitting between them. Germline loops: CDR1 SGHTA, CDR2 FQGTGA. The CDR3 has 15 residues. The CDR3 DNA sequence: TGTGCCAGCAGCTTAGGGCCAACCGGATTCTACGAGCAGTACTTC. This encodes CASSLGPTGFYEQYF.

V is TRBV5-1 and J is TRBJ2-7; 13 bases agree with TRBD2. The germline gives CDR1 SGHRS, CDR2 YFSETQ. The trim removed 0 bases at V and 4 bases at J, leaving 13 bases unmatched. The CDR3 has 19 amino acids. CDR3 in DNA: TGCGCCAGCAGCTTGGCCCCGGGACTAGCGGGATATGAGGTGTACGAGCAGTACTTC. Residues: CASSLAPGLAGYEVYEQYF.

To note about this clone: A read error may be the cause here, since a much bigger clone is one base away. The chain employs TRBV6-4 and TRBJ2-2, with no clear D. This CDR3 contains 13 residues. V was clipped by 0 bases and J by 3 bases, with 2 bases between them. Germline CDR1 and CDR2: MRHNA and SNTAGT. The CDR3 DNA is TGTGCCAGCAGTGACTCGGACACCGGGGAGCTGTTTTTT. Its translation is CASSDSDTGELFF.

The rearrangement uses TRBV7-9 and TRBJ2-5; D uncertain. The CDR3 length is 13 residues. Germline CDR1 is SEHNR and CDR2 is FQNEAQ (reference sequence). V gave up 2 bases and J gave up 4 bases, with 8 bases separating them. CDR3 DNA: TGTGCCAGCAGCTTACGGCCTTCAGAGACCCAGTACTTC. Its translation: CASSLRPSETQYF.

The rearrangement uses TRBV6-6 and TRBJ1-1, with TRBD1 as a possible D gene (6 bases). Per the germline V gene, CDR1 is MNHNY and CDR2 is SVGAGI (reference sequence). The germline V and J ends were trimmed by 5 bases and 1 base, with 14 bases remaining between them. CDR3 length equals 15 residues. The CDR3 loop reads CASSRPGGGNTEAFF. DNA of the CDR3: TGTGCCAGCAGTAGACCTGGGGGCGGGAACACTGAAGCTTTCTTT.

This chain links TRBV10-3 with TRBJ2-2, with 9 bases identical to TRBD2. The CDR3 loop spans 16 amino acids. The V segment lost 0 bases and the J segment 7 bases; nucleotides outside the gene matches: 6. The germline CDR1 and CDR2 sequences are ENHRY and SYGVKD. The chain's CDR3 is CAISESSGSIGGELFF. DNA for the CDR3: TGTGCCATCAGTGAGTCTAGCGGGAGTATTGGCGGGGAGCTGTTTTTT.

V usage is TRBV13 and J usage is TRBJ2-3; D unresolved. This CDR3 comprises 15 residues. The germline CDR1 and CDR2 sequences are PRHDT and FYEKMQ (reference sequence). Trimming shortened V by 3 bases and J by 0 bases, and 10 bases separated the two germline ends. The CDR3 region has the DNA TGTGCCAGCAGCTTGGTCCCGGCTAGCACAGATACGCAGTATTTT. Residues: CASSLVPASTDTQYF. The complete variable domain, with remaining parts taken from reference TRBV13 and TRBJ2-3, reads AAGVIQSPRHLIKEKRETATLKCYPIPRHDTVYWYQQGPGQDPQFLISFYEKMQSDKGSIPDRFSAQQFSDYHSELNMSSLELGDSALYFCASSLVPASTDTQYFGPGTRLTVL.

The rearrangement links TRBV10-3 to TRBJ2-6; D remains unclear. The V gene lost 10 bases and the J gene lost 0 bases, with 7 bases spanning the gap. The CDR3 has 13 residues. The germline V gene has CDR1 ENHRY and CDR2 SYGVKD. The CDR3 DNA is TGTGCCAGTCGTTACTCTGGGGCCAACGTCCTGACTTTC. Translation gives CASRYSGANVLTF.

This clone showed up just a few times. The chain couples TRBV28 to TRBJ1-5; weak D call: TRBD1 (5 bases). From germline, CDR1 is MDHEN and CDR2 SYDVKM. V lost 2 bases, J lost 6 bases, and 11 bases lay in between. There are 14 residues in the CDR3. CDR3: CASSLLQGGQPQHF. CDR3 DNA: TGTGCCAGCAGTTTACTTCAGGGAGGTCAGCCCCAGCATTTT.

The chain joins TRBV9 to TRBJ2-3, with D hard to call. Looked up from germline, CDR1 is SGDLS and CDR2 is YYNGEE. This CDR3 has 14 residues. Trimming took 0 bases from V and 2 from J, leaving 7 bases between them. The chain's CDR3 is CASSVVGATDTQYF. In DNA form, the CDR3 reads TGTGCCAGCAGCGTAGTGGGTGCCACAGATACGCAGTATTTT.

Ten or more counts support this clone. The V gene is TRBV6-5, the J gene TRBJ2-3; 14 bases fit TRBD2. This CDR3 has 15 residues. V lost 5 bases and J lost 4; bases outside the gene matches: 2. Germline lookup yields CDR1 MNHEY and CDR2 SVGAGI. The CDR3 region is CASSGLAGGPDTQYF. CDR3 in DNA: TGTGCCAGCAGTGGACTAGCGGGAGGCCCAGATACGCAGTATTTT.

Notes on this clone: The sample contains more than one DNA sequence encoding this CDR3. This chain links TRBV5-4 with TRBJ2-1, with unresolved D. Germline values: CDR1 SGHNT, CDR2 YYREEE (reference sequence). V lost 4 bases to trimming and J lost 7 bases, with 6 bases between them. The CDR3 is made up of 11 amino acids. CDR3 DNA sequence: TGTGCCAGCAGCCTGGGTAATGAGCAGTTCTTC. Amino acids: CASSLGNEQFF. The complete variable domain, with remaining parts taken from reference TRBV5-4 and TRBJ2-1, reads ETGVTQSPTHLIKTRGQQVTLRCSSQSGHNTVSWYQQALGQGPQFIFQYYREEENGRGNFPPRFSGLQFPNYSSELNVNALELDDSALYLCASSLGNEQFFGPGTRLTVL.

This clone was picked up many times. V and J are TRBV4-3 and TRBJ2-3; perhaps TRBD2 as D (5 bases). CDR3 length equals 13 residues. Trimming left V 4 bases short and J 6 bases short, with 11 bases between. The germline gives CDR1 LGHNA, CDR2 YSLEER. This CDR3 is CASSPLALDTQYF. CDR3 coding DNA: TGCGCCAGCAGCCCGTTAGCGCTTGATACGCAGTATTTT.

J is TRBJ1-5 and V is TRBV5-1; tentatively, D is TRBD1 (6 bases). CDR3 length: 13 amino acids. The V and J ends lost 4 bases and 5 bases respectively, with 10 bases between them. The germline V gene has CDR1 SGHRS and CDR2 YFSETQ. CDR3 residues: CASSPEGDQPQHF. The CDR3 coding sequence is TGCGCCAGCAGCCCAGAGGGGGATCAGCCCCAGCATTTT. Together with reference TRBV5-1 and TRBJ1-5, the CDR3 gives the full variable domain: KAGVTQTPRYLIKTRGQQVTLSCSPISGHRSVSWYQQTPGQGLQFLFEYFSETQRNKGNFPGRFSGRQFSNSRSEMNVSTLELGDSALYLCASSPEGDQPQHFGDGTRLSIL.

This chain uses TRBV15 with TRBJ2-2, with 7 bases identical to TRBD2. From germline, CDR1 is LNHNV and CDR2 YYDKDF (reference sequence). This CDR3 has 15 amino acids. With V trimmed by 1 base and J by 6 bases, 5 bases remained unmatched. DNA for the CDR3: TGTGCCACCAGCAGAGCGGGAGGTTTGGCCGGGGAGCTGTTTTTT. Its translation: CATSRAGGLAGELFF.

This clone was picked up a small number of times. The chain combines TRBV27 with TRBJ2-1; D is undetermined. Trimming took off 1 base at V and 7 bases at J, with 8 bases between the two ends. The CDR3 is made up of 13 amino acids. Germline CDR1 reads MNHEY; CDR2 reads SMNVEV (reference sequence). In DNA form, the CDR3 reads TGTGCCAGCAGTTTATATGGGCGGAATGAGCAGTTCTTC. Translation gives CASSLYGRNEQFF.

This rearrangement joins TRBV6-1 to TRBJ1-3; D unresolved. V shed 1 base and J shed 4 bases, with 5 bases lying between them. The germline V gene encodes CDR1 MNHNS and CDR2 SASEGT. The CDR3 loop spans 13 amino acids. The CDR3, as DNA: TGTGCCAGCAGTGAAGGGTGGGGAAACACCATATATTTT. The encoded protein is CASSEGWGNTIYF.

This chain's CDR3 is CASTPWATGLSSYNEQFF. CDR3 DNA: TGTGCCAGCACCCCATGGGCTACAGGGCTCAGCTCCTACAATGAGCAGTTCTTC. The rearrangement uses TRBV27 and TRBJ2-1, with D possibly matching TRBD1 (6 bases). The CDR3 is 18 residues long. Per the germline V gene, CDR1 is MNHEY and CDR2 is SMNVEV (reference sequence). Trimming removed 7 bases at V and 0 bases at J, with 22 bases between.

This sequence joins TRBV7-8 and TRBJ2-1, with D tentatively TRBD1 (6 bases). V lost 4 bases to trimming and J lost 8 bases, with 18 bases between them. CDR1 is SGHVS and CDR2 is FQNEAQ in the germline V gene. The length of the CDR3 is 15 residues. The chain's CDR3 is CASSSPTNRAYEQFF. The DNA of the CDR3 is TGTGCCAGCAGCTCCCCGACGAACAGGGCCTATGAGCAGTTCTTC.

The genes are TRBV18 and TRBJ1-5; possible D gene TRBD1, 6 bases. The CDR3 length is 14 residues. V gave up 3 bases and J gave up 14 bases, with 20 bases separating them. In germline, CDR1 is KGHSH, CDR2 LQKENI. Here the CDR3 DNA reads TGTGCCAGCTCACCCCAAGCTGGGGGGCCCGCTAAGCATTTT. Its protein is CASSPQAGGPAKHF.

Written as DNA, the CDR3 is TGTGCCAGCAGCTTGCCAGGGTGGGTAGATACGCAGTATTTT. The encoded protein is CASSLPGWVDTQYF. The chain couples TRBV5-5 to TRBJ2-3; D possibly corresponds to TRBD1 (5 bases). Trimming pared 1 base from V and 5 bases from J, leaving 11 bases between. The germline gives CDR1 SGHKS, CDR2 YYEKEE (reference sequence). CDR3 length: 14 residues.

The CDR3 region has the DNA TGTGCCAGCAGCGGCAGCCCCCTTTACAATGAGCAGTTCTTC. It yields the protein CASSGSPLYNEQFF. J is TRBJ2-1 and V is TRBV9; D is unclear. Deletions cut 3 bases from V and 4 bases from J, with 11 bases between. The V gene's germline CDR1 is SGDLS and CDR2 YYNGEE. The CDR3 is 14 residues long. The variable domain in full, completed from reference TRBV9 and TRBJ2-1, reads DSGVTQTPKHLITATGQRVTLRCSPRSGDLSVYWYQQSLDQGLQFLIQYYNGEERAKGNILERFSAQQFPDLHSELNLSSLELGDSALYFCASSGSPLYNEQFFGPGTRLTVL.

About this clone itself: The sample holds other DNA sequences that translate to the same CDR3. The chain is built from TRBV5-1 and TRBJ2-3; 10 bases are a match to TRBD2. This CDR3 is built from 16 residues. The V segment lost 2 bases and the J segment 0 bases; nucleotides outside the gene matches: 3. Germline CDR1 and CDR2: SGHRS and YFSETQ. The CDR3 reads CASSLGLAASTDTQYF. CDR3 nucleotides: TGCGCCAGCAGCTTAGGACTAGCGGCTAGCACAGATACGCAGTATTTT. Looking up the rest from reference TRBV5-1 and TRBJ2-3 gives the full variable domain: KAGVTQTPRYLIKTRGQQVTLSCSPISGHRSVSWYQQTPGQGLQFLFEYFSETQRNKGNFPGRFSGRQFSNSRSEMNVSTLELGDSALYLCASSLGLAASTDTQYFGPGTRLTVL.

This clone came up a few times. The V and J genes are TRBV28 and TRBJ2-7; 7 nucleotides line up with TRBD1. Germline V gene sequence: CDR1 MDHEN, CDR2 SYDVKM. The CDR3 runs to 19 residues. The J segment lost 4 bases and the V segment lost 4 bases, leaving 22 bases of the junction unmatched. CDR3 region: CASSSITNRGTEFPYEQYF. For the CDR3, the DNA is TGTGCCAGCAGTTCCATAACGAACAGGGGCACGGAGTTTCCTTACGAGCAGTACTTC.